Listed here is a single T cell receptor (beta chain). The antigen is undetermined. These data come from a study of shared clonotypes between healthy human individuals. CDR3 length equals 14 residues. Germline CDR1 is SGHTS and CDR2 is YDEGEE. Trimming pared 7 bases from V and 2 bases from J, leaving 16 bases between. Study results and caveats: Memory subsets generally showed smaller estimated richness than naive subsets did.

Sequencing used immunoSEQ multiplex PCR; TCRdb keeps in-frame clones, though not all of them. This table holds more than 2 million clones, about 95% found once. Naive CD8 cells, CD45RO-negative and positively selected for CCR7, excluded terminally differentiated effector memory CD45RA+ cells. The chain has TRBV5-8 and TRBJ2-7, with D maybe TRBD1 (5 bases). The sample taken for sequencing was naive CD8+ T cells sorted from blood. This clonotype was obtained from a man younger than 35 in good health. CDR3: CASVSARVTYEQYF. CDR3 nucleotides: TGTGCCAGCGTATCCGCCAGGGTTACCTACGAGCAGTACTTC.